This T cell receptor (beta chain) was retrieved from a study of a mutant IDH1 vaccine in newly diagnosed glioma. At the level of the study: There were approximately 62% males and 37.5% females among treated patients, whose mean age was about 40 years. It was radiotherapy, temozolomide, or both that patients received previously, with most receiving both. Findings and caveats of the study: Patients showed vaccine-induced immune responses at a rate of 80% to 95%.

CDR3 size: 11 residues. CDR1 SEHNR and CDR2 FQNEAQ come from the germline V gene (reference sequence). Worth noting for this clone: Its specificity is unknown. One end of the junction varies from germline; a read error may be responsible.

TCRdb keeps only in-frame clones here, not all; method: immunoSEQ multiplex PCR. This table holds 57,000 or so clones, about four fifths found once. Time point noted: week 11, during vaccination. The investigators gave 300 ug of mutant IDH1 20-mer peptide in each vaccine dose, together with topical imiquimod. In every donor, the tumor was a new WHO grade 3 or 4 IDH1-mutant, ATRX-lost astrocytoma. The V gene is TRBV7-9, the J gene TRBJ1-4, with D possibly being TRBD1 (5 bases). This sequence originates from a man aged 25-45 years with glioma. Sequencing was performed on PBMCs, taken from a glioma patient whose treatment included an IDH1 peptide vaccine. Here the CDR3 reads CASSLNSGTHF. The CDR3 DNA sequence: TGTGCCAGCAGCTTGAACTCAGGGACCCATTTT.